This T cell receptor (beta chain) derives from a study of blood T cell repertoires in COVID-19. Study details: T cells, B-cell-depleted T cells, or PBMCs supplied cDNA or gDNA.

Germline CDR1 and CDR2: SGHRS and YFSETQ. CDR3 length equals 14 residues. After removal of 0 bases from V and 6 bases from J, the junction contained 4 bases not matched to a gene. Some clones are missing from TCRdb's copy, which holds only in-frame ones; the method was immunoSEQ multiplex PCR. The table shows about 210,000 clones, with around 90% occurring only once. Across about 22 US areas, participants ranged in age from about 18 to 90 years. Clinical history reported by participants formed the basis on which cohorts were assigned. The chain has TRBV5-1 and TRBJ2-7, with TRBD1 matching over 9 bases. This sequence originates from a man aged 25-45 years in a cohort exposed to, infected with or recovered from COVID-19 (not recorded which). Sequences were obtained from PBMCs or T cells enriched from blood (not recorded which). The DNA of the CDR3 is TGCGCCAGCAGCTTGGCCGGGACAGGGAGCGAGCAGTACTTC. Protein sequence: CASSLAGTGSEQYF.